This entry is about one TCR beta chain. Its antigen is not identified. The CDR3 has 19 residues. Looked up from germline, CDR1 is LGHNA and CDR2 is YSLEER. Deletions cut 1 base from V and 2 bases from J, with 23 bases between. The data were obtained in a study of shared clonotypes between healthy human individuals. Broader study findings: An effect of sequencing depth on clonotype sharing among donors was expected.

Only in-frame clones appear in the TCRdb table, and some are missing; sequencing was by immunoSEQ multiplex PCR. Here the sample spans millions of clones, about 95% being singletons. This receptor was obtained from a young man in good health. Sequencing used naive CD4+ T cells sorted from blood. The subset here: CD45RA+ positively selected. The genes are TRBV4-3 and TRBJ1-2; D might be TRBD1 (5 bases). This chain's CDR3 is CASSQGLVAGRRRNYGYTF. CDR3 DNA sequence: TGCGCCAGCAGCCAAGGACTTGTCGCAGGGAGGAGGAGAAACTATGGCTACACCTTC.